This T cell receptor beta chain stems from a study of CD8+ T cells in alopecia areata. Study findings and constraints: Among the top 100, expanded CD8+ clones, as well as scalp clonality, were significantly decreased by tofacitinib. In scalp and blood, many expanded lesional clones persisted during tofacitinib.

Treatment of the sample: oral pan-JAK inhibitor, 5-10 mg twice daily. After isolation, RNA underwent reverse transcription to generate cDNA as the sequencing template. Using immunoSEQ multiplex PCR, the repertoire was profiled, and TCRdb retains in-frame clones only, with some absent. The sample carries approximately 150,000 clones, roughly 60% recorded once. The J segment lost 8 bases and the V segment lost 7 bases, leaving 15 bases of the junction unmatched. The CDR3 contains 14 residues. From germline, CDR1 is SQVTM and CDR2 ANQGSEA. A word on this clone: Its antigen remains unknown.

The rearrangement uses TRBV29-1 and TRBJ1-1; 8 bases are shared with TRBD1. The sample here was CD4+ T cells sorted from blood, taken at week 24, from a patient treated with tofacitinib. This TCR was sampled from a human donor with alopecia areata. The CDR3 nucleotides read TGCAGCGCTCACCTTCGACAGGGGAGGAAAGAAGCTTTCTTT. It is translated as CSAHLRQGRKEAFF.